A single sample is the source of the 19 T cell receptor beta chains below, sequenced in a study of shared clonotypes between healthy human individuals. The table came from immunoSEQ multiplex PCR; TCRdb's copy has only in-frame clones and leaves some out. The sample has 950,000 to 1,200,000 clones, 60% to 80% seen once. Material: memory CD4+ T cells from PBMCs. Subset described: CD45RA-negative fraction. The source is a man aged 18 to 29 in good health. Some clones in this sample may be carry-over from other donors' samples.

This chain connects TRBV4-2 to TRBJ2-7, with TRBD2 matching 9 bases. The V segment lost 4 bases and the J segment 3 bases; nucleotides outside the gene matches: 13. CDR1 LGHNA and CDR2 YNFKEQ come from the germline V gene. CDR3 size: 17 residues. In DNA form, the CDR3 reads TGTGCCAGCAGCCTCGCCATAGCGGGAGAAATGATCTACGAGCAGTACTTC. Its protein is CASSLAIAGEMIYEQYF.

The V and J genes are TRBV7-2 and TRBJ1-1; the D is unclear. Germline CDR1 SGHTA, CDR2 FQGNSA. V dropped 6 bases and J dropped 4 bases, with 15 bases sitting between them. The CDR3 covers 14 residues. In DNA, the CDR3 is TGTGCCAGCAGTCTTACGAGGTCGGCCACTGAAGCTTTCTTT. It translates to CASSLTRSATEAFF.

The genes are TRBV5-1 and TRBJ2-3; 8 bases are shared with TRBD1. V lost 3 bases, J lost 1 base, and 13 bases stayed unmatched. The germline gives CDR1 SGHRS, CDR2 YFSETQ. The CDR3 extends over 18 amino acids. DNA of the CDR3: TGCGCCAGCAGCTATGGGCAGGGGGCAATGAGTGGCACAGATACGCAGTATTTT. It specifies CASSYGQGAMSGTDTQYF.

This chain joins TRBV6-5 and TRBJ1-4; D uncertain. Germline loops: CDR1 MNHEY, CDR2 SVGAGI. The CDR3 is 14 amino acids. V lost 5 bases and J lost 5, with 12 bases in between. CDR3 sequence: CASSTRRVNEKLFF. DNA for the CDR3: TGTGCCAGCAGTACGCGACGGGTGAATGAAAAACTGTTTTTT.

The chain uses TRBV9 and TRBJ2-2; 7 nucleotides align to TRBD1. V lost 5 bases, J lost 5 bases, and 3 bases stayed unmatched. Germline V gene sequence: CDR1 SGDLS, CDR2 YYNGEE. CDR3 length: 13 residues. The CDR3 DNA reads TGTGCCAGCAGAGGGGGCGATACCGGGGAGCTGTTTTTT. Translated: CASRGGDTGELFF.

This clone was detected once. The chain employs TRBV28 and TRBJ2-7; 12 nucleotides line up with TRBD2. V was pared by 2 bases and J by 4 bases, with 6 bases of the junction left unmatched. The length of the CDR3 is 16 residues. CDR1 is MDHEN, CDR2 SYDVKM, per germline. The CDR3 region is CASSLPTSGRRYEQYF. The CDR3 nucleotides read TGTGCCAGCAGTTTACCTACTAGCGGGAGGCGGTACGAGCAGTACTTC.

The rearrangement uses TRBV2 and TRBJ2-1, with TRBD2 matching 8 bases. The ends lost 8 bases at V and 4 bases at J; junction bases unmatched: 10. Germline V CDR1 and CDR2: SNHLY, FYNNEI. This CDR3 is 15 amino acids long. In nucleotides, the CDR3 is TGTGCCAGCGGCTTGAGGCGGGAGGCTTACAATGAGCAGTTCTTC. Its translation is CASGLRREAYNEQFF.

This clone was recorded only once. This rearrangement joins TRBV6-5 to TRBJ1-1, with 7 bases lining up with TRBD1. The J segment lost 10 bases and the V segment lost 6 bases, leaving 11 bases of the junction unmatched. Germline V CDR1 and CDR2: MNHEY, SVGAGI. This CDR3 has 13 residues. The CDR3 here is CASSFRDSVRAFF. In DNA form, the CDR3 reads TGTGCCAGCAGCTTCCGGGACAGTGTTCGAGCTTTCTTT.

On this clone: Within the sample, other DNA sequences also encode this same CDR3. This chain uses TRBV7-2 with TRBJ2-5; TRBD2 aligns across 15 bases. Germline assignment: CDR1 SGHTA and CDR2 FQGNSA. V shed 3 bases and J 3 bases; nucleotides not matched to a gene: 2. The CDR3 covers 16 residues. Here the CDR3 reads CASSLGLAGGEETQYF. CDR3 sequence (DNA): TGTGCCAGCAGCTTGGGACTAGCGGGGGGCGAAGAGACCCAGTACTTC.

V usage is TRBV29-1 and J usage is TRBJ1-4; 11 nucleotides match TRBD1. V was clipped by 4 bases and J by 2 bases; unmatched bases: 6. The CDR3 totals 16 residues. Germline-derived CDR1 and CDR2 are SQVTM and ANQGSEA. The CDR3: CSVGRGQGATNEKLFF. The CDR3 region has the DNA TGCAGCGTTGGTAGAGGACAGGGGGCTACTAATGAAAAACTGTTTTTT.

This clone appeared a few times. V is TRBV5-4 and J is TRBJ2-3, with a weak D call TRBD2 (6 bases). The CDR3 has 17 residues. V was trimmed by 4 bases and J by 2 bases, leaving 20 bases between them. Germline loops: CDR1 SGHNT, CDR2 YYREEE (reference sequence). CDR3 region: CASSGVGNGRDTDTQYF. CDR3 DNA sequence: TGTGCCAGCAGCGGCGTGGGTAACGGGAGAGACACAGATACGCAGTATTTT.

The J gene is TRBJ2-2, the V gene TRBV9, with 9 nucleotides matching TRBD1. CDR1 and CDR2 (germline): SGDLS, YYNGEE. Trimming cost V 0 bases and J 5 bases; bases outside gene matches: 2. CDR3 length: 15 amino acids. The CDR3 here is CASSVGDRETGELFF. CDR3 coding DNA: TGTGCCAGCAGCGTAGGGGACAGGGAAACCGGGGAGCTGTTTTTT.

This clone was picked up one time. CDR3 residues: CASSYLGLAGDTDTQYF. CDR3 coding DNA: TGTGCCAGCAGTTATCTCGGACTAGCGGGCGACACAGATACGCAGTATTTT. The gene calls are TRBV27 and TRBJ2-3, with TRBD2 matching over 11 bases. Germline values: CDR1 MNHEY, CDR2 SMNVEV (reference sequence). The CDR3 is 17 amino acids. J was trimmed by 2 bases and V by 4 bases; bases with no gene match: 8.

This sequence joins TRBV6-6 and TRBJ1-4, with 9 bases matching TRBD1. V shed 6 bases, J shed 5 bases, and the junction held 10 bases outside the gene matches. The CDR3 is 16 amino acids. The germline V gene encodes CDR1 MNHNY and CDR2 SVGAGI (reference sequence). The CDR3 region has the DNA TGTGCCAGCAGCCCGACAGGGGGAAAGGCAAATGAAAAACTGTTTTTT. Translated: CASSPTGGKANEKLFF.

CDR3 coding DNA: TGTGCCAGCAGGCTAGCGGGAGCGGGCACAGATACGCAGTATTTT. Its protein product is CASRLAGAGTDTQYF. This chain uses TRBV27 with TRBJ2-3; the match to TRBD2 covers 10 bases. This CDR3 spans 15 amino acids. Germline assignment: CDR1 MNHEY and CDR2 SMNVEV (reference sequence). V lost 6 bases to trimming and J lost 1 base; unmatched junction nucleotides: 4.

This clone was observed a few times. The chain joins TRBV6-4 to TRBJ2-2, with D unresolved. The V end was cut by 9 bases, the J end by 3 bases, with 8 bases between. CDR1 and CDR2 from the germline V gene are MRHNA and SNTAGT. The CDR3 totals 12 residues. The CDR3 reads CARLTDTGELFF. The CDR3 DNA reads TGTGCCAGACTGACCGACACCGGGGAGCTGTTTTTT.

V and J are TRBV27 and TRBJ1-5, with D possibly matching TRBD1 (5 bases). V lost 6 bases, J lost 0 bases, and 9 bases lay in between. The CDR3 consists of 14 residues. The germline V gene encodes CDR1 MNHEY and CDR2 SMNVEV (reference sequence). The CDR3 coding sequence is TGTGCCAGCAGGGGGGGGAGTAGCAATCAGCCCCAGCATTTT. Translated, it gives CASRGGSSNQPQHF.

The genes are TRBV6-6 and TRBJ2-5; maybe TRBD2 (5 bases). The V and J ends lost 9 bases and 2 bases respectively, with 16 bases between them. Germline V gene lookup returns CDR1 MNHNY and CDR2 SVGAGI (reference sequence). The CDR3 has 14 residues. This CDR3 is CASTRDQTQETQYF. The CDR3 bases are TGTGCCAGTACCCGGGATCAGACACAAGAGACCCAGTACTTC.

This chain connects TRBV11-2 to TRBJ2-1; D is possibly TRBD1 or TRBD2 (5 bases each). CDR1 and CDR2 (germline): SGHAT, FQNNGV. V was shortened by 2 bases and J by 2 bases, with 10 bases between the two germline ends. The CDR3 has 15 residues. The CDR3: CASSLRDPTYNEQFF. In DNA, the CDR3 is TGTGCCAGCAGCTTAAGGGACCCTACCTACAATGAGCAGTTCTTC.